What follows is one T cell receptor beta chain and its context. The repertoire was sequenced with immunoSEQ multiplex PCR; TCRdb's copy has only in-frame clones and lacks some. The sample carries roughly 32,000 clones, about four fifths recorded once. This entry belongs to a study of OX40 agonist ivuxolimab in advanced cancers. The germline V gene has CDR1 LGHNA and CDR2 YNFKEQ. The CDR3 contains 14 residues. Trimming pared 6 bases from V and 4 bases from J, leaving 12 bases between. The V and J genes are TRBV4-2 and TRBJ1-4, with no clear D. The starting material was CD4+ or CD8+ T cells sorted from blood, obtained in a trial of the OX40 agonist ivuxolimab. This TCR came from an adult with an advanced solid tumor such as melanoma, head and neck, liver or kidney cancer. This CDR3 is CASRNGGLNEKLFF. Here the CDR3 DNA reads TGTGCCAGCAGAAACGGAGGGCTTAATGAAAAACTGTTTTTT.